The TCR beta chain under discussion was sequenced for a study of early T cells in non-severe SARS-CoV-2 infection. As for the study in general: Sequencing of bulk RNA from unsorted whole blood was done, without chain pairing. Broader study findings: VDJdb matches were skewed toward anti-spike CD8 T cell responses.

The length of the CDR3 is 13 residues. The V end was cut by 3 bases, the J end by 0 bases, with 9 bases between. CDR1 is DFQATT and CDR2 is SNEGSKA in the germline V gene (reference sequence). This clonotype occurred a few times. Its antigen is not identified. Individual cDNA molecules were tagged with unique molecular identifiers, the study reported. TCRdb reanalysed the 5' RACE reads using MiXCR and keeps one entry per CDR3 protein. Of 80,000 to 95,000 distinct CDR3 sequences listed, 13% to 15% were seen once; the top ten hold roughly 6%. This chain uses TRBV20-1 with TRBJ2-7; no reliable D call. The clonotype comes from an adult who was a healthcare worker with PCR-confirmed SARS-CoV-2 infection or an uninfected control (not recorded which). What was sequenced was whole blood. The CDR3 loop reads CSARRTDSYEQYF. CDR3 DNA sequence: TGCAGTGCTAGGCGGACCGACTCCTACGAGCAGTACTTC.